This T cell receptor beta chain came from a study of blood T cell repertoires in COVID-19. Study-level information: Some COVID-19 samples were acute and others convalescent; all came from the United States, Italy and Spain. PBMCs, B-cell-depleted T cells, or T cells provided the cDNA or gDNA that made up the material.

Trimming at V came to 5 bases and at J to 7 bases, leaving 9 bases not matched to a gene. Looked up from germline, CDR1 is MDHEN and CDR2 is SYDVKM. The CDR3 is 16 amino acids. Under the authors' procedure: Counts of nucleated cells, estimated from reference gene primer amplification, were obtained. Repertoires were generated with immunoSEQ multiplex PCR, while TCRdb's copy carries only in-frame clones and drops some. The V and J calls and clone size are taken from that table; D and trimming were inferred from the DNA. Of about 130,000 clones in the sample, approximately 80% were seen once. The source material was peripheral blood. The receptor was derived from a man aged 55 to 70 with acute or convalescent COVID-19. The V and J genes are TRBV28 and TRBJ1-6; 9 bases map to TRBD1. The CDR3 DNA follows: TGTGCCAGCAGTCCCCGCGGGACAGGGAAGAATTCACCCCTCCACTTT. Translating it yields CASSPRGTGKNSPLHF.